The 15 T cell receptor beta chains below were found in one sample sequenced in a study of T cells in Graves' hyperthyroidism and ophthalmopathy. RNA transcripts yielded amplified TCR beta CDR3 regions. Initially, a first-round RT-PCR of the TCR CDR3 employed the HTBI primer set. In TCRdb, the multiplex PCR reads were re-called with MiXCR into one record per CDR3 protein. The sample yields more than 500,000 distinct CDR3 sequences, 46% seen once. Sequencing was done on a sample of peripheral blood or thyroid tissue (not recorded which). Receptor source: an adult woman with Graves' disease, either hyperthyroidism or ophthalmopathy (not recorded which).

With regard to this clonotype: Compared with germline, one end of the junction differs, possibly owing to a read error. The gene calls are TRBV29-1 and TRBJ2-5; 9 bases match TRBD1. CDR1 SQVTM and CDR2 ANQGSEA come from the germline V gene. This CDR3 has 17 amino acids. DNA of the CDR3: TGCAGCGTTGGGGACAGGGAGGAGCGGGGTTACCAAGAGATCCAGTACTTC. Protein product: CSVGDREERGYQEIQYF.

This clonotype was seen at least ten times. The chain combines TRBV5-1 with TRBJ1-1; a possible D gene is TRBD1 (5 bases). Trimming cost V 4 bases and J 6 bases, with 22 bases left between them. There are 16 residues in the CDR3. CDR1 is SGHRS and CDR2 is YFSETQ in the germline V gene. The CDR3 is CASSQARDRRNPEAFF. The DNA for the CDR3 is TGCGCCAGCAGCCAAGCTAGGGACCGGAGAAACCCTGAAGCTTTCTTT.

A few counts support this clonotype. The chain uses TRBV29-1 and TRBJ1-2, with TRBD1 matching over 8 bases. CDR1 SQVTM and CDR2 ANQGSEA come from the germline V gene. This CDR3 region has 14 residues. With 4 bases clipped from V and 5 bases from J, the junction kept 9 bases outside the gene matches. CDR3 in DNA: TGCAGCGTTGTACCGCAGGGGGCGACTTATGGCTACACCTTC. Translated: CSVVPQGATYGYTF. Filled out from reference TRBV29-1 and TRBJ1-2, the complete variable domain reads SAVISQKPSRDICQRGTSLTIQCQVDSQVTMMFWYRQQPGQSLTLIATANQGSEATYESGFVIDKFPISRPNLTFSTLTVSNMSPEDSSIYLCSVVPQGATYGYTFGSGTRLTVV.

For the CDR3, the DNA is TGCAGTGCGGAAGGGACAGGGCAAGAGACCCAGTACTTC. Its protein is CSAEGTGQETQYF. The chain recombines TRBV20-1 with TRBJ2-5; 9 positions agree with TRBD1. Trimming at V came to 6 bases and at J to 2 bases, leaving 4 bases not matched to a gene. CDR3 length: 13 residues. The germline V gene has CDR1 DFQATT and CDR2 SNEGSKA (reference sequence).

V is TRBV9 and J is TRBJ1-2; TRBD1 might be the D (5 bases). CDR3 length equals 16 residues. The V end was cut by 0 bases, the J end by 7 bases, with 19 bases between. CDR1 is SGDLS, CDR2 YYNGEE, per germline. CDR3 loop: CASSVDPSGQGGGYTF. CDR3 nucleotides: TGTGCCAGCAGCGTAGACCCATCAGGACAAGGCGGTGGCTACACCTTC.

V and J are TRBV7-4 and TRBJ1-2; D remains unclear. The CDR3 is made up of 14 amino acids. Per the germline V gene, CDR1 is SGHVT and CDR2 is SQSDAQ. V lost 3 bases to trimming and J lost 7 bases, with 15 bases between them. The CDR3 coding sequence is TGTGCCAGCAGCTTGGCCGAGGGAGACGGTGGCTACACCTTC. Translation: CASSLAEGDGGYTF.

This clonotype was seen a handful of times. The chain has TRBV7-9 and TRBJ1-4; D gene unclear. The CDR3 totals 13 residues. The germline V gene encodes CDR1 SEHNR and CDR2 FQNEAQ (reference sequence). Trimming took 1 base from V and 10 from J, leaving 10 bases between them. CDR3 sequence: CASSLVPVPKLFF. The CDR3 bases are TGTGCCAGCAGCTTAGTACCCGTTCCAAAACTGTTTTTT.

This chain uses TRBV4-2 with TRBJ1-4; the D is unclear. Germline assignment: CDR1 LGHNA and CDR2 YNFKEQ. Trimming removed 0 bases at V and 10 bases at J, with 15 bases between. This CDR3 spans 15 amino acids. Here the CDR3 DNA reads TGTGCCAGCAGCCAAGAAGCGGGGAGCTCTGGAAAACTGTTTTTT. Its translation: CASSQEAGSSGKLFF.

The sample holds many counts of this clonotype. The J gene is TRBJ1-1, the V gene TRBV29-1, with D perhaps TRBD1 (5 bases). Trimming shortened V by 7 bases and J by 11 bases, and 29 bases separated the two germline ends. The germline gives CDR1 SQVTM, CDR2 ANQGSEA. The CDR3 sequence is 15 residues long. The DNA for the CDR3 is TGCAGCGCCGAGGTTCAGGGAGCTTTCGGCCGTCTCGCTTTCTTT. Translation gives CSAEVQGAFGRLAFF.

As DNA, the CDR3 is TGTGCCACCTCCAATGACGTTCGCTCCTACAATGAGCAGTTCTTC. Amino acids: CATSNDVRSYNEQFF. This chain connects TRBV7-8 to TRBJ2-1; D remains unclear. V was clipped by 10 bases and J by 0 bases, with 16 bases between them. Germline V gene data show CDR1 as SGHVS and CDR2 as FQNEAQ. This CDR3 is 15 amino acids long.

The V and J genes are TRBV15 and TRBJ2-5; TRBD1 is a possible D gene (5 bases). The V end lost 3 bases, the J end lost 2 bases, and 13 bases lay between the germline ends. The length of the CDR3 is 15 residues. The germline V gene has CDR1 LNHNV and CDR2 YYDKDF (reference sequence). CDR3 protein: CATSSFDSSQETQYF. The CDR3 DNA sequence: TGTGCCACCAGCAGCTTCGACAGCAGTCAAGAGACCCAGTACTTC. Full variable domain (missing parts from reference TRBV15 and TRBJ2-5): DAMVIQNPRYQVTQFGKPVTLSCSQTLNHNVMYWYQQKSSQAPKLLFHYYDKDFNNEADTPDNFQSRRPNTSFCFLDIRSPGLGDTAMYLCATSSFDSSQETQYFGPGTRLLVL.

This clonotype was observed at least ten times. The CDR3, as DNA: TGCGCCAGCAGCTTGGGGACAGGGTCTGAAAAACTGTTTTTT. This encodes CASSLGTGSEKLFF. The chain uses TRBV5-1 and TRBJ1-4; 8 nucleotides match TRBD1. CDR1 is SGHRS and CDR2 is YFSETQ in the germline V gene. Trimming cost V 0 bases and J 7 bases; bases outside gene matches: 2. The CDR3 consists of 14 residues.

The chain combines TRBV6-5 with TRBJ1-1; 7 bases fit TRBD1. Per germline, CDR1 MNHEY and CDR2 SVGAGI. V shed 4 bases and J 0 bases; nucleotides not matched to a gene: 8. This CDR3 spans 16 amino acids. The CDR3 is CASSLSGQPLNTEAFF. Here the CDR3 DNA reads TGTGCCAGCAGTTTGTCGGGACAGCCCTTGAACACTGAAGCTTTCTTT.

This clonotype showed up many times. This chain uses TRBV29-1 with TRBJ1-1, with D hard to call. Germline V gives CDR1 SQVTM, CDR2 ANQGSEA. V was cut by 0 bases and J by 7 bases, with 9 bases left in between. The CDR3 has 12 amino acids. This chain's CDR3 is CSVEDWSDEAFF. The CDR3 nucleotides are TGCAGCGTTGAAGATTGGTCAGATGAAGCTTTCTTT. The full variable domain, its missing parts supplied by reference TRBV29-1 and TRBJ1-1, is SAVISQKPSRDICQRGTSLTIQCQVDSQVTMMFWYRQQPGQSLTLIATANQGSEATYESGFVIDKFPISRPNLTFSTLTVSNMSPEDSSIYLCSVEDWSDEAFFGQGTRLTVV.

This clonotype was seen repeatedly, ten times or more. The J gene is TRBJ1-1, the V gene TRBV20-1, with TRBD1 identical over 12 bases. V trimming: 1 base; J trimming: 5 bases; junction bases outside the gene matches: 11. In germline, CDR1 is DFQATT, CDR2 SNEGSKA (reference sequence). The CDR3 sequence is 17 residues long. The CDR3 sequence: CSARGGTGGKRKTEAFF. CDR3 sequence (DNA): TGCAGTGCTAGAGGCGGGACAGGGGGCAAGAGGAAGACTGAAGCTTTCTTT.